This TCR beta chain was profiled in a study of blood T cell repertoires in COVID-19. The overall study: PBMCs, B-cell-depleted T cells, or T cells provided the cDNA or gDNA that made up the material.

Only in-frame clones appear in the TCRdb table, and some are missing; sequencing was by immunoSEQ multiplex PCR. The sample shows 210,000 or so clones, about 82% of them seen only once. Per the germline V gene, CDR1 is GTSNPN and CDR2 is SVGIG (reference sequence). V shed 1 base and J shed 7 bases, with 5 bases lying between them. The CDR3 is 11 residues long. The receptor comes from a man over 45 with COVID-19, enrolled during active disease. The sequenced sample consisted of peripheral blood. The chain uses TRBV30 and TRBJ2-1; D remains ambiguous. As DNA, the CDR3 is TGTGCCTGGAGTGCTCTAAATGAGCAGTTCTTC. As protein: CAWSALNEQFF.